Each of the 16 T cell receptor beta chains below was sequenced from the same sample in a study of cytomegalovirus exposure and HLA in healthy donors (dated 2017 in TCRdb). The library was prepared using the immunoSEQ multiplex PCR assay. For the multiplex PCR, a mixture combining 60 forward primers for TCR Vbeta segments and 13 reverse primers for TCR Jbeta segments was used. Not all clones reach the TCRdb copy of this immuneACCESS table, which keeps in-frame sequences only. Checked studies attribute under half of the gap to unresolved V genes and leave the rest unexplained. In this sample the table shows roughly 140,000 clones, roughly 80% of which occur a single time. The top ten clonotypes cover 3.5% of the sample. Sequenced sample: PBMCs. The receptor source for this set is a human donor in good health.

In this sample, this clone turned up a few times. This chain links TRBV6-5 with TRBJ2-2; possible D gene TRBD1, 5 bases. V lost 6 bases, J lost 7 bases, and 9 bases lay in between. The CDR3 runs 12 residues. Looked up from germline, CDR1 is MNHEY and CDR2 is SVGAGI. CDR3 DNA sequence: TGTGCCAGCAGCCAGGGTCTCGGGGAGCTGTTTTTT. It codes for CASSQGLGELFF.

This clone has only one observation. The V and J genes are TRBV5-1 and TRBJ1-1; D ambiguous. The CDR3 spans 15 residues. Trimming left V 0 bases short and J 2 bases short, with 11 bases between. Germline lookup yields CDR1 SGHRS and CDR2 YFSETQ. Here the CDR3 reads CASSLVAAQNTEAFF. In DNA form, the CDR3 reads TGCGCCAGCAGCTTGGTAGCAGCCCAAAACACTGAAGCTTTCTTT. Full variable domain (missing parts from reference TRBV5-1 and TRBJ1-1): KAGVTQTPRYLIKTRGQQVTLSCSPISGHRSVSWYQQTPGQGLQFLFEYFSETQRNKGNFPGRFSGRQFSNSRSEMNVSTLELGDSALYLCASSLVAAQNTEAFFGQGTRLTVV.

V usage is TRBV7-8 and J usage is TRBJ1-2; 7 bases are shared with TRBD1. The CDR3 consists of 13 residues. Unmatched junction bases numbered 3, after V lost 5 bases and J lost 3 bases. CDR1 and CDR2 from the germline V gene are SGHVS and FQNEAQ. CDR3 amino acids: CASSPGQDYGYTF. The CDR3 nucleotides read TGTGCCAGCAGCCCCGGACAGGACTATGGCTACACCTTC.

This chain joins TRBV27 and TRBJ1-2, with 8 bases that match TRBD1. The CDR3 has 13 amino acids. After removal of 5 bases from V and 7 bases from J, the junction contained 6 bases not matched to a gene. The germline gives CDR1 MNHEY, CDR2 SMNVEV (reference sequence). CDR3 in amino acids: CASSQPGGTGYTF. The CDR3 DNA reads TGTGCCAGCAGTCAACCAGGGGGCACTGGCTACACCTTC.

This chain joins TRBV5-4 and TRBJ2-3; D possibly corresponds to TRBD2 (5 bases). The CDR3 has 13 amino acids. Per the germline V gene, CDR1 is SGHNT and CDR2 is YYREEE (reference sequence). Trimming took 4 bases from V and 0 from J, leaving 6 bases between them. CDR3 bases: TGTGCCAGCAGCCGGACTAGCACAGATACGCAGTATTTT. It is translated as CASSRTSTDTQYF.

The chain links TRBV7-7 to TRBJ2-7; a possible D gene is TRBD2 (7 bases). Trimming shortened V by 3 bases and J by 7 bases, and 13 bases separated the two germline ends. CDR1 is SSHAT and CDR2 is FNYEAQ in the germline V gene (reference sequence). The CDR3 is made up of 13 amino acids. DNA for the CDR3: TGTGCCAGCAGCTTTGGGGGGGCAGGGGAGCAGTACTTC. It translates to CASSFGGAGEQYF.

This clone was detected only once. This chain joins TRBV6-5 and TRBJ2-2; TRBD1 aligns across 7 bases. Germline values: CDR1 MNHEY, CDR2 SVGAGI. The CDR3 spans 13 residues. V shed 5 bases and J 6 bases; nucleotides not matched to a gene: 3. The CDR3 DNA is TGTGCCAGCAGTCGCACAGGGGCCGGGGAGCTGTTTTTT. Translating it yields CASSRTGAGELFF.

The chain links TRBV7-8 to TRBJ2-1; D may be TRBD1 or TRBD2 (10 bases each). The CDR3 is 20 amino acids. Per the germline V gene, CDR1 is SGHVS and CDR2 is FQNEAQ. With 5 bases removed from V and 8 bases from J, the gap between germline ends came to 34 bases. The DNA for the CDR3 is TGTGCCAGCAGCAGCCGGGACAGGGGTTCTCTAGCGGGAGCTGGGGATGAGCAGTTCTTC. Protein sequence: CASSSRDRGSLAGAGDEQFF. Full variable domain (missing parts from reference TRBV7-8 and TRBJ2-1): GAGVSQSPRYKVAKRGQDVALRCDPISGHVSLFWYQQALGQGPEFLTYFQNEAQLDKSGLPSDRFFAERPEGSVSTLKIQRTQQEDSAVYLCASSSRDRGSLAGAGDEQFFGPGTRLTVL.

This chain joins TRBV19 and TRBJ2-3; 15 positions agree with TRBD2. The junction had 3 bases not matched to a gene; V was cut back by 4 bases and J by 4 bases. Germline values: CDR1 LNHDA, CDR2 SQIVND (reference sequence). CDR3 length: 16 residues. CDR3 in amino acids: CASSTGLAGGPDTQYF. CDR3 DNA sequence: TGTGCCAGTAGTACGGGACTAGCGGGAGGCCCAGATACGCAGTATTTT.

This rearrangement joins TRBV7-7 to TRBJ2-5; the match to TRBD2 covers 11 bases. Germline CDR1 reads SSHAT; CDR2 reads FNYEAQ (reference sequence). The CDR3 consists of 16 residues. J gave up 1 base and V 5 bases, and 6 bases lay outside the gene matches. CDR3 in amino acids: CASSQPGLAAQETQYF. CDR3 nucleotide sequence: TGTGCCAGCAGCCAACCGGGACTAGCGGCCCAAGAGACCCAGTACTTC.

V is TRBV11-2 and J is TRBJ1-1, with 7 bases fitting TRBD1. The CDR3 extends over 14 amino acids. The germline CDR1 and CDR2 sequences are SGHAT and FQNNGV. The ends lost 7 bases at V and 6 bases at J; junction bases unmatched: 11. The CDR3: CASTGGQWKPEAFF. In nucleotides, the CDR3 is TGTGCCAGCACCGGGGGACAGTGGAAACCTGAAGCTTTCTTT.

This rearrangement joins TRBV19 to TRBJ1-1; D unresolved. Germline V gives CDR1 LNHDA, CDR2 SQIVND (reference sequence). Trimming took off 5 bases at V and 1 base at J, with 26 bases between the two ends. The CDR3 runs to 19 residues. The CDR3 sequence is CASSFPLLAGNLRNTEAFF. The DNA for the CDR3 is TGTGCCAGTAGTTTCCCTCTGTTGGCGGGAAATTTAAGGAACACTGAAGCTTTCTTT.

The CDR3 DNA is TGTGCCAGCAGCCCCCGGGACAGGGCGAAGAAACTGTTTTTT. Translating it yields CASSPRDRAKKLFF. This chain joins TRBV4-2 and TRBJ1-4, with 9 positions matching TRBD1. The CDR3 length is 14 residues. Germline V gene sequence: CDR1 LGHNA, CDR2 YNFKEQ. J gave up 11 bases and V 4 bases, and 8 bases lay outside the gene matches.

The chain employs TRBV30 and TRBJ1-2; TRBD1 matches at 7 bases. J gave up 7 bases and V 2 bases, and 7 bases lay outside the gene matches. CDR3 size: 13 residues. Germline loops: CDR1 GTSNPN, CDR2 SVGIG (reference sequence). CDR3 protein: CAWSLTGVPGYTF. The CDR3 nucleotides are TGTGCCTGGAGTCTTACAGGGGTTCCTGGCTACACCTTC.

The chain recombines TRBV19 with TRBJ2-7; maybe TRBD2 (6 bases). Trimming removed 3 bases at V and 3 bases at J, with 15 bases between. In germline, CDR1 is LNHDA, CDR2 SQIVND (reference sequence). The CDR3 extends over 15 amino acids. The CDR3 loop reads CASSIIGGAHYEQYF. Here the CDR3 DNA reads TGTGCCAGTAGTATTATCGGAGGGGCCCACTACGAGCAGTACTTC.

The genes are TRBV30 and TRBJ2-5, with D hard to call. CDR3 length: 12 residues. Germline loops: CDR1 GTSNPN, CDR2 SVGIG (reference sequence). V was cut by 0 bases and J by 2 bases, with 4 bases left in between. CDR3 DNA sequence: TGTGCCTGGAGTGTATCACAAGAGACCCAGTACTTC. It is translated as CAWSVSQETQYF. The full variable domain, its missing parts supplied by reference TRBV30 and TRBJ2-5, is SQTIHQWPATLVQPVGSPLSLECTVEGTSNPNLYWYRQAAGRGLQLLFYSVGIGQISSEVPQNLSASRPQDRQFILSSKKLLLSDSGFYLCAWSVSQETQYFGPGTRLLVL.